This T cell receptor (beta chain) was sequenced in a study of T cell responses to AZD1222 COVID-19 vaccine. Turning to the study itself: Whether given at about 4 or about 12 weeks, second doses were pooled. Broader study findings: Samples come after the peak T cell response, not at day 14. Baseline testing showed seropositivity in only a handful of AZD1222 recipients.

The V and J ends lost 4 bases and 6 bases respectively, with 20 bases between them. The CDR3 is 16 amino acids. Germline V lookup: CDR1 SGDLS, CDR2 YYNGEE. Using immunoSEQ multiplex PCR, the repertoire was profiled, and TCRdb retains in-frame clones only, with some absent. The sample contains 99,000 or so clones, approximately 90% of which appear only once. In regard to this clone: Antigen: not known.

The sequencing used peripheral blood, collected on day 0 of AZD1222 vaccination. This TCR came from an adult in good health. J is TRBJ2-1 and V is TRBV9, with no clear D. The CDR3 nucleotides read TGTGCCAGCAGCCCGAACCAAGGGCCCTCGCTCAATGAGCAGTTCTTC. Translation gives CASSPNQGPSLNEQFF.